The rows below give T cell receptor beta chains drawn from one sample of a study of HIV-infected patients and healthy controls. Each CDR3 protein is one row after TCRdb ran MiXCR on the 5' RACE reads. Here the sample spans about 10,000 distinct CDR3 sequences, over 5% being singletons. The material was blood, obtained during antiretroviral therapy. The receptors were gathered from an adult with HIV infection. The donor label of this sample is uncertain. The CDR3 runs from the conserved cysteine through the conserved F or W. The D gene is left open where the match is weak. A row's size may be missing; if present it is once, few, many or a size class.

clone_size d_call j_call v_call cdr3_nt cdr3_aa
many NA TRBJ2-1 TRBV25-1 TGTGCCAGCAGTGATCAGGGCCCTGAGCAGTTCTTC CASSDQGPEQFF
NA NA TRBJ2-6 TRBV19 TGTGCCAGTAGTATAACGGGACTCCCCTCTGGGGCCAACGTCCTGACTTTC CASSITGLPSGANVLTF
many NA TRBJ1-2 TRBV6-5 TGTGCCAGCAGTCCGACAGCTAACTATGGCTACACCTTC CASSPTANYGYTF
medium-sized NA TRBJ1-2 TRBV10-3 TGTGCCATCAGTGAGTCTGAGACTAACTATGGCTACACCTTC CAISESETNYGYTF
medium-sized TRBD1 TRBJ2-7 TRBV4-3 TGCGCCAGCAGCCAAAGGACAGGGGCTCCCTACGAGCAGTACTTC CASSQRTGAPYEQYF
few NA TRBJ2-2 TRBV5-5 TGTGCCAGCAGCTCGAGCGGAGTGTTAACCGGGGAGCTGTTTTTT CASSSSGVLTGELFF
many TRBD2 TRBJ2-1 TRBV7-2 TGTGCCAGCAGCTTAGGACTAGCGGGGGACAATGAGCAGTTCTTC CASSLGLAGDNEQFF
many TRBD2 TRBJ2-5 TRBV7-9 TGTGCCAGCAGCCCAGCGGGAGCGGGGCTCCAAGAGACCCAGTACTTC CASSPAGAGLQETQYF
many NA TRBJ1-1 TRBV7-2 TGTGCCAGCAGCCCAGGCAGGGCGGGGACTGAAGCTTTCTTT CASSPGRAGTEAFF
NA TRBD1 TRBJ2-3 TRBV6-5 TGTGCCAGCAGTCAATTCGTCCCGGGACAGGGTGGGGGAACAGATACGCAGTATTTT CASSQFVPGQGGGTDTQYF
many TRBD2 TRBJ2-7 TRBV20-1 TGCAGTGCTAGAGCGGCGAGCGGGGCCGGCTACGAGCAGTACTTC CSARAASGAGYEQYF
NA TRBD2 TRBJ2-7 TRBV6-2/TRBV6-3 TGTGTCAGCCACCCCGGAAGAATAGCGGGAGAGGGCGAGCAGTACTTC CVSHPGRIAGEGEQYF
many TRBD2 TRBJ2-3 TRBV24-1 TGTGCCACCAGTGATAATCTAGCGGAGCAGTATTTT CATSDNLAEQYF
many TRBD1 TRBJ1-2 TRBV19 TGTGCCAGCGAGGACAGGGGGCGTAACTATGGCTACACCTTC CASEDRGRNYGYTF
NA NA TRBJ2-5 TRBV6-2/TRBV6-3 TGTGCCAGCAAGCCCGAACACAGCCAAGAGACCCAGTACTTC CASKPEHSQETQYF
NA NA TRBJ1-6 TRBV3-1 TGTGCCAGCGAAAAAGGTGATTATAATTCACCCCTCCACTTT CASEKGDYNSPLHF
few NA TRBJ1-5 TRBV2 TGTGCCAGCAGTGGGGGGGAAAATCAGCCCCAGCATTTT CASSGGENQPQHF
many NA TRBJ1-5 TRBV9 TGTGCCAGCAGCGCGGGAGGTGGCAATCAGCCCCAGCATTTT CASSAGGGNQPQHF
many NA TRBJ2-3 TRBV29-1 TGCAGCGTTGCCGTGGGACGCTCCGGGAGGCAGTATTTT CSVAVGRSGRQYF
many TRBD2 TRBJ2-1 TRBV2 TGTGCCAGCGGGGGGGAAGGGGCCTCCTCCTACAATGAGCAGTTCTTC CASGGEGASSYNEQFF
many NA TRBJ1-2 TRBV11-3 TGTGCCAGCAGTGCGGGGAGTAGCTATGGCTACACCTTC CASSAGSSYGYTF
NA NA TRBJ2-3 TRBV14 TGTGCCAGCAGCCAAGATCACAGGGCCCCAGATACGCAGTATTTT CASSQDHRAPDTQYF